This T cell receptor beta chain emerged from a study of tumor-infiltrating lymphocytes in primary liver carcinoma. Study in general: Between about 4 and 11 cm across, the tumors were all of stage T1-T3 N0M0. Regardless of tissue type, samples showed similar yields of roughly 3.5 to 7.13 million productive TCRbeta reads.

Each 20-30 mg portion of unsorted bulk tissue served as the source for co-extraction of RNA and DNA. Among the patients, all had chronic HBV infection and none had been treated. Every tumor sample had over 75% viable tumor cells. Reverse transcription of roughly 480 ng total RNA with a constant-region primer produced TCR beta cDNA. Construction of TCR beta libraries relied on three successive nested multiplex PCR rounds employing slightly modified ARM-PCR. It was with TRBV1-TRBV30 forward primers and a C-beta reverse primer that the first two PCR rounds were run, at roughly 10 cycles each. TCRdb re-called the multiplex PCR reads with MiXCR, one entry per CDR3 protein. The profile covers tens of thousands of distinct CDR3 sequences, with approximately 80% appearing a single time and roughly 35% taken by the ten largest. The CDR3 totals 12 residues. CDR1 SGHNT and CDR2 YENEEA come from the germline V gene.

Of note for this clonotype: One end of the junction fails to match germline, which may point to a read error.

This chain links TRBV11-3 with TRBJ1-1; D not certain. The specimen sequenced was liver tumor tissue from sampling region 5. Noted subset: tumor region T5, tumor centre. The clonotype was recovered from a woman in her twenties or thirties with primary liver carcinoma and hepatitis B virus infection. The chain's CDR3 is CARREGNTEAFF. The CDR3 DNA reads TGTGCCAGGAGGGAAGGGAACACTGAGGCTTTTTTT.